The clone carrying this TCR beta chain is medium-sized within its sample. Its antigen is undetermined. The data belong to a study of liver allograft versus peripheral blood T cells. Overall study context: Transplanted-liver and recipient peripheral blood T cell receptor repertoires were compared.

TCRdb fed the reads into MiXCR, producing one record per CDR3 protein. The data contain approximately 7,000 distinct CDR3 sequences, roughly 20% of them singletons. Study-wide results and caveats: Repertoires of T cell receptors in liver allografts reportedly differed from peripheral blood repertoires.

The CDR3 contains 19 residues. Per germline, CDR1 KGHSH and CDR2 LQKENI. V dropped 3 bases and J dropped 0; count of bases not matched to a gene: 15. The TCR comes from a human patient who had a liver transplant. Some of these T cells may belong to the graft donor. V and J are TRBV18 and TRBJ2-7; 9 bases map to TRBD2. CDR3 in amino acids: CASSPFRGILAGYSYEQYF. The CDR3 nucleotides read TGTGCCAGCTCACCCTTCAGGGGAATACTAGCGGGCTACTCCTACGAGCAGTACTTC.